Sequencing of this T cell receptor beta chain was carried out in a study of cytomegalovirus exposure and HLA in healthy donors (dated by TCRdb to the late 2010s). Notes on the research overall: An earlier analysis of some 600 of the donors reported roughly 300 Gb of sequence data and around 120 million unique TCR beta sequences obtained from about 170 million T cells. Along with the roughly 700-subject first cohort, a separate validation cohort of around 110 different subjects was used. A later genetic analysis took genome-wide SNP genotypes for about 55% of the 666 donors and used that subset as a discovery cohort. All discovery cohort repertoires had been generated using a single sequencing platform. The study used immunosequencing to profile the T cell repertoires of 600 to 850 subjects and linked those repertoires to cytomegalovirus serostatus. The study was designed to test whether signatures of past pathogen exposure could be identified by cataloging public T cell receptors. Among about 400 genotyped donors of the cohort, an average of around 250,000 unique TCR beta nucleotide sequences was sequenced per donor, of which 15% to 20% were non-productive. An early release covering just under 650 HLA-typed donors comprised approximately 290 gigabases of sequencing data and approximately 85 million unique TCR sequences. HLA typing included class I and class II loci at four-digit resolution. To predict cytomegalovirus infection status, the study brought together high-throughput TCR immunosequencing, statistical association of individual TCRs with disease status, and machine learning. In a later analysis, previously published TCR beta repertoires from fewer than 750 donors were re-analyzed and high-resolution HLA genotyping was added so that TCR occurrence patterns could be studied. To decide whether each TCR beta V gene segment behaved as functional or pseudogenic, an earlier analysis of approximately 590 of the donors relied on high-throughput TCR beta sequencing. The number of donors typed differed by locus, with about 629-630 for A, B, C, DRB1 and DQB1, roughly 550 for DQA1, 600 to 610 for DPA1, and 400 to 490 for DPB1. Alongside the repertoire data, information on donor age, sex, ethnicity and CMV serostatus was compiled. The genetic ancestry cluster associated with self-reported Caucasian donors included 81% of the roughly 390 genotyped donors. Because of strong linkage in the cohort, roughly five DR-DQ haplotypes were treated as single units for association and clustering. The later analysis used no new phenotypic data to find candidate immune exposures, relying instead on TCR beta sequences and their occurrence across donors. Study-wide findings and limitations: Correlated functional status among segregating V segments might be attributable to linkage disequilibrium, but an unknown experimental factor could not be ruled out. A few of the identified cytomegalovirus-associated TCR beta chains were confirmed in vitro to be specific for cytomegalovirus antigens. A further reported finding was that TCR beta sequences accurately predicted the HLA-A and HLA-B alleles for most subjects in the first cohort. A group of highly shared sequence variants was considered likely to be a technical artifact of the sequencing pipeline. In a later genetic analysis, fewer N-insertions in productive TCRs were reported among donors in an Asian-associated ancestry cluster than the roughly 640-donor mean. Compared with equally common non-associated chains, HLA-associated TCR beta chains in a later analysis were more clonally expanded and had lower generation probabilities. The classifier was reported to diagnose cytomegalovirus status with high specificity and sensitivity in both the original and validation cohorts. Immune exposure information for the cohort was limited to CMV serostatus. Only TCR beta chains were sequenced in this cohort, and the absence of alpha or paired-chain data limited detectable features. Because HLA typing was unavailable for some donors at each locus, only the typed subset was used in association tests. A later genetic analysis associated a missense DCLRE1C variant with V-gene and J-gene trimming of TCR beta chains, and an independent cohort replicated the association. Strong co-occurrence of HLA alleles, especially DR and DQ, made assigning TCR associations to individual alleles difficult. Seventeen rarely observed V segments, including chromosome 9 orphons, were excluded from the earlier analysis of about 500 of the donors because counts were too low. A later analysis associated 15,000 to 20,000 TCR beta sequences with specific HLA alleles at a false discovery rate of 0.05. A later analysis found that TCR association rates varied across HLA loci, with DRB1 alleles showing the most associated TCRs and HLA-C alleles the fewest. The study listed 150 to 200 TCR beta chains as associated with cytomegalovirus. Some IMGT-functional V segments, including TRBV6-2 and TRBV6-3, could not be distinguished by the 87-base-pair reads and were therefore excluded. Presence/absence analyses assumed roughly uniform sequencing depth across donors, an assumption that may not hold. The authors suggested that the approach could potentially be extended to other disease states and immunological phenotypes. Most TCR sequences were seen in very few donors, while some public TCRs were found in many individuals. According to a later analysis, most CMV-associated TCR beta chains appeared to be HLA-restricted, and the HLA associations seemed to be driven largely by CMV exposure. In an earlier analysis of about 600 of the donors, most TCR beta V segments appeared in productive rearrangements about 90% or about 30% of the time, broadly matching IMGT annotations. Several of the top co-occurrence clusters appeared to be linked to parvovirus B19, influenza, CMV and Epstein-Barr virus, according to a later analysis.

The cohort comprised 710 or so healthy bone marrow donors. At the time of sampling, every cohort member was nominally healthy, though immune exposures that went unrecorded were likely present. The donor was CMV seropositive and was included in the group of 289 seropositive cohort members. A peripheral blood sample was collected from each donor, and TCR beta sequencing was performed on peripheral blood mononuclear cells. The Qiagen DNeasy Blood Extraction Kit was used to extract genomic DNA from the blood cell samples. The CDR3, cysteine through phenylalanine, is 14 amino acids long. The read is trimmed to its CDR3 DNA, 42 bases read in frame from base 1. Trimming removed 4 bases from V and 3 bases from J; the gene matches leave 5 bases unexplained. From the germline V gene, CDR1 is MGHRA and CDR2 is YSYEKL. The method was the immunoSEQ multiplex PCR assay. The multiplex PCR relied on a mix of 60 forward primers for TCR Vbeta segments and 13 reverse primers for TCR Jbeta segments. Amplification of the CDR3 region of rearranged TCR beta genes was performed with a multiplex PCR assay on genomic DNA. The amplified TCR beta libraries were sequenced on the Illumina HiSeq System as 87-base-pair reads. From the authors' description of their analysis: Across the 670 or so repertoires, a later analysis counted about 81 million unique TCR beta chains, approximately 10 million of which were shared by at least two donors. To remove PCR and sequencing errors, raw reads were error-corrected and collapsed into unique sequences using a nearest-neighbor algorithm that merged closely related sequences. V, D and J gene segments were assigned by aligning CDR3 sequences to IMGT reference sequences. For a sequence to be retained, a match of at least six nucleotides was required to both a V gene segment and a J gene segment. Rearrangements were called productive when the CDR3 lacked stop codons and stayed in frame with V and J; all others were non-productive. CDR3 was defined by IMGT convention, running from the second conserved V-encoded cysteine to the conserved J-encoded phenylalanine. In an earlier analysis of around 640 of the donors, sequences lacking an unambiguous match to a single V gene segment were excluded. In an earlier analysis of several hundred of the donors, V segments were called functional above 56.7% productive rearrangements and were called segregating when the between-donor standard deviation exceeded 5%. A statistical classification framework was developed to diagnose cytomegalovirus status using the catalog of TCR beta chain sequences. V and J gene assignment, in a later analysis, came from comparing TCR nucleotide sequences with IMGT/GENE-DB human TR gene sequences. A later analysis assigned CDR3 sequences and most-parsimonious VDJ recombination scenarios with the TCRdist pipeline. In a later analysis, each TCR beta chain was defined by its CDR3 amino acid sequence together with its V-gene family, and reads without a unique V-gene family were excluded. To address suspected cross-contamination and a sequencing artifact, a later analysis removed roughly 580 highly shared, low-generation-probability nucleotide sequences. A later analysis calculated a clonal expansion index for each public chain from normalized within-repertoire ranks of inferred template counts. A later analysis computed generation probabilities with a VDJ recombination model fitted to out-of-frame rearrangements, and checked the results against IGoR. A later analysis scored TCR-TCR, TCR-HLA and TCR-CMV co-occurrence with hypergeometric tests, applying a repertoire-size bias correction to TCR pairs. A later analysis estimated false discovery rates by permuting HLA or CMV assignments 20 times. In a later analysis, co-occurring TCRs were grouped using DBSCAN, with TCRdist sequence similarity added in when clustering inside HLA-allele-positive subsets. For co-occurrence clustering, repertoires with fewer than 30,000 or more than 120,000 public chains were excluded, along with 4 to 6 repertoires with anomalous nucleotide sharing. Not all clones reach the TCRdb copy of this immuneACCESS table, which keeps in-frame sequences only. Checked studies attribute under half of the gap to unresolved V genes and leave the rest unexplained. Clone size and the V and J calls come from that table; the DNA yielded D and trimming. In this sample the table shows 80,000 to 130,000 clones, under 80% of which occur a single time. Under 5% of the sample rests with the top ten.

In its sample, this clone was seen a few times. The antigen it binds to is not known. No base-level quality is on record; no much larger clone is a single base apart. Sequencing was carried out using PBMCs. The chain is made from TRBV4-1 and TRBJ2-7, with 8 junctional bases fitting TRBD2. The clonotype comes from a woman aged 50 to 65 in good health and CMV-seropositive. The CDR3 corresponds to CASSLGAGVYEQYF. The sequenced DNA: TGCGCCAGCAGCCTCGGAGCGGGAGTCTACGAGCAGTACTTC.